This TCR beta chain stems from a study of T cell responses to AZD1222 COVID-19 vaccine. As for this clone: Its antigen is not known. One end of the junction varies from germline; a read error may be responsible.

Produced via immunoSEQ multiplex PCR; TCRdb's table is partial and in-frame only. The repertoire includes 100,000 to 150,000 clones, around nine tenths of them detected once, and around 5.9% sits in the top ten. Germline loops: CDR1 SEHNR, CDR2 FQNEAQ (reference sequence). CDR3 size: 16 residues. Study-wide findings and caveats: Dominant CD4 TCR responses targeted spike regions 160-218 and 743-854. Seropositive at baseline were only six AZD1222 recipients. Spike-specific TCR breadth and depth went up after people got two AZD1222 doses. Donors were chiefly white British, with a greater number of females, and clonal diversity was perhaps underestimated.

The receptor comes from an adult in good health. The rearrangement uses TRBV7-9 and TRBJ1-1, with 7 bases lining up with TRBD1. Material: peripheral blood, obtained on day 0 of AZD1222 vaccination. CDR3 sequence: CASSLASVGGLTEAFF. CDR3 sequence (DNA): TGTGCCAGCAGCTTAGCGTCGGTAGGGGGCCTTACTGAAGCCTTCTTT.